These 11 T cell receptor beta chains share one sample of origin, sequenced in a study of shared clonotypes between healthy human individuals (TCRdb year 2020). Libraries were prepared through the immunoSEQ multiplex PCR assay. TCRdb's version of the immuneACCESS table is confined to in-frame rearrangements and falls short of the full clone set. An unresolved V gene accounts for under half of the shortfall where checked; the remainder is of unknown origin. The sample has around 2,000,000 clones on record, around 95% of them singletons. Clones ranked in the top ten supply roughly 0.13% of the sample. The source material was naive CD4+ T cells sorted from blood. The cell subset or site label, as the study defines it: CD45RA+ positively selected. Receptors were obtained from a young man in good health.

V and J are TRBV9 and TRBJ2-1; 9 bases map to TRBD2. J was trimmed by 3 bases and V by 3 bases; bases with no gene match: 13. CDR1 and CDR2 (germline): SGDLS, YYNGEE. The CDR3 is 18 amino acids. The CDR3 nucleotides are TGTGCCAGCAGCGCAAGAGGTGAGACTAGCGGAGTCTACAATGAGCAGTTCTTC. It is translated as CASSARGETSGVYNEQFF.

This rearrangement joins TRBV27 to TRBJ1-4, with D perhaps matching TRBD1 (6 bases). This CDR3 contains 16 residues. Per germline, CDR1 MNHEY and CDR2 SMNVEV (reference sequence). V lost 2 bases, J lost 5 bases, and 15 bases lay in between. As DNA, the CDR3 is TGTGCCAGCAGTTTAAGGGACACAGGGAGAAATGAAAAACTGTTTTTT. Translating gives CASSLRDTGRNEKLFF.

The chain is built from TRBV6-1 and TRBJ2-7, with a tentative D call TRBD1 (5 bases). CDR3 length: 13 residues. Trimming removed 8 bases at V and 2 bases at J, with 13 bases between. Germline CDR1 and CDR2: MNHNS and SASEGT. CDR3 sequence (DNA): TGTGCCAGCGAAGATACAGGACCCTACGAGCAGTACTTC. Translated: CASEDTGPYEQYF.

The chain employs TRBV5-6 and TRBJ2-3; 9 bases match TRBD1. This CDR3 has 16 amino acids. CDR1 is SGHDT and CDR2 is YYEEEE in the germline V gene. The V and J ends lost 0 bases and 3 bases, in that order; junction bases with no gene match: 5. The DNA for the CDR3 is TGTGCCAGCAGCTTGGAACAGGGGGCGGCTACAGATACGCAGTATTTT. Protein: CASSLEQGAATDTQYF.

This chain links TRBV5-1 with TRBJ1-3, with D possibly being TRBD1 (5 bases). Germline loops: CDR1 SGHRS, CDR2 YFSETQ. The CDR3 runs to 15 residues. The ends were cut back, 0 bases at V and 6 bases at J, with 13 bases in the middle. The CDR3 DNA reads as TGCGCCAGCAGCTTGGGGGGCTTTACTGAAAACACCATATATTTT. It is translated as CASSLGGFTENTIYF.

CDR3 DNA: TGTGCCAGCAGTTTAGTTCAGGGGGGGGTCGAAAAACTGTTTTTT. Protein sequence: CASSLVQGGVEKLFF. The V and J genes are TRBV28 and TRBJ1-4; the match to TRBD1 covers 7 bases. CDR3 length equals 15 residues. The trim removed 2 bases at V and 8 bases at J, leaving 8 bases unmatched. Germline CDR1 MDHEN, CDR2 SYDVKM.

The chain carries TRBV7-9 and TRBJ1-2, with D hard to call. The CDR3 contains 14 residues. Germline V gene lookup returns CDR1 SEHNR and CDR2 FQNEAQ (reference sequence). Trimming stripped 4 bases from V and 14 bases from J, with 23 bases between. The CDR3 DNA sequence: TGTGCCAGCAGCTCACCCGTGGACGGACGGCGAATAACCTTC. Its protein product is CASSSPVDGRRITF.

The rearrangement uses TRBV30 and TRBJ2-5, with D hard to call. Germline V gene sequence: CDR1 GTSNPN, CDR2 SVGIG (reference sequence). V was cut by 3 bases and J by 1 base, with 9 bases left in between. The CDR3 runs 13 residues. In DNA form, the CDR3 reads TGTGCCTGGAGCCGAAACTTCCAAGAGACCCAGTACTTC. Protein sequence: CAWSRNFQETQYF.

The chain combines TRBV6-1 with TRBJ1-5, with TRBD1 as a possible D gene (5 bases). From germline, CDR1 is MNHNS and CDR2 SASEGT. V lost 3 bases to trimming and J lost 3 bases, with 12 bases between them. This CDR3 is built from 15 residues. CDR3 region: CASSDPGRVNQPQHF. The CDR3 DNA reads TGTGCCAGCAGTGACCCCGGCAGGGTCAATCAGCCCCAGCATTTT.

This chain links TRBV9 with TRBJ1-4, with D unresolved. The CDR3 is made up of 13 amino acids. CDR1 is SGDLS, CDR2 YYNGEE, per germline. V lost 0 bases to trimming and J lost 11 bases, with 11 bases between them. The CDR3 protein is CASSVEVRGKLFF. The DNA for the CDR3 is TGTGCCAGCAGCGTAGAGGTCCGGGGTAAACTGTTTTTT.

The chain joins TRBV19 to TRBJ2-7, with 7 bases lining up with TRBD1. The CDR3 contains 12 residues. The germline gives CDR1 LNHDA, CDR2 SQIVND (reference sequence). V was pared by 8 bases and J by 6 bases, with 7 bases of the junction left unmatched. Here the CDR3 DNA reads TGTGCCAGTCGAACAGGGGTGGGCGAGCAGTACTTC. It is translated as CASRTGVGEQYF.